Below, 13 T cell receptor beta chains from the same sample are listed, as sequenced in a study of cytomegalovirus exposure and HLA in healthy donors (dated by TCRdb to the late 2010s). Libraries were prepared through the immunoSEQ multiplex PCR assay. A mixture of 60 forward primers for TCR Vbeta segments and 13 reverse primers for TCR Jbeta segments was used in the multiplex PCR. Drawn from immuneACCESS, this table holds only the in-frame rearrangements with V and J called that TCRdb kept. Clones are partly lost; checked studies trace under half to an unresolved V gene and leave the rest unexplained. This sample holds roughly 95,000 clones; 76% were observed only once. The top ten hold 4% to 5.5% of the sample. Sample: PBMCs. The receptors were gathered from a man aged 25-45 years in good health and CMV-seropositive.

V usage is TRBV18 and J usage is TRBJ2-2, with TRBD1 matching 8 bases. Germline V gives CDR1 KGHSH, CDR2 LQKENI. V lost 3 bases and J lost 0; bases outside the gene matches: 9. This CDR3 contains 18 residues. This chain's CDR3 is CASSPGPMTGANTGELFF. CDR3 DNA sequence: TGTGCCAGCTCACCGGGCCCCATGACAGGGGCGAACACCGGGGAGCTGTTTTTT.

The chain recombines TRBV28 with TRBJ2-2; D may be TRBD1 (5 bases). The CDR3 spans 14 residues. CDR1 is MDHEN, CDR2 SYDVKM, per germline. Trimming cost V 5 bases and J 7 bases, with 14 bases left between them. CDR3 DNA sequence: TGTGCCAGCAGTCGCCCCAGGGTGGACGGGGAGCTGTTTTTT. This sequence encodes CASSRPRVDGELFF.

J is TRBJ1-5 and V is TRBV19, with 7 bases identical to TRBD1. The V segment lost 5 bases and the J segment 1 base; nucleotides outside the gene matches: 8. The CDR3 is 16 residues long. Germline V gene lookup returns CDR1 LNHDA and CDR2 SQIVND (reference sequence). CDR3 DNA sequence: TGTGCCAGTAGTCTTGCAGGGGGATTAAGCAATCAGCCCCAGCATTTT. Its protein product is CASSLAGGLSNQPQHF.

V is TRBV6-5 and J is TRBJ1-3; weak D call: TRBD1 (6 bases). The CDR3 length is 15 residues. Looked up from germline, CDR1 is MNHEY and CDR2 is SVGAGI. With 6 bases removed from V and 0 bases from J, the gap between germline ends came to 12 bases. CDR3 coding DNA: TGTGCCAGCAGGAGACAGGCGAACTCTGGAAACACCATATATTTT. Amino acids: CASRRQANSGNTIYF.

This CDR3 reads CASSWGQTSVQETQYF. The CDR3 DNA reads as TGCGCCAGCAGCTGGGGACAGACTAGCGTCCAAGAGACCCAGTACTTC. V usage is TRBV5-1 and J usage is TRBJ2-5; maybe TRBD2 (8 bases). V gave up 3 bases and J gave up 1 base, with 16 bases separating them. The CDR3 sequence is 16 residues long. Germline loops: CDR1 SGHRS, CDR2 YFSETQ.

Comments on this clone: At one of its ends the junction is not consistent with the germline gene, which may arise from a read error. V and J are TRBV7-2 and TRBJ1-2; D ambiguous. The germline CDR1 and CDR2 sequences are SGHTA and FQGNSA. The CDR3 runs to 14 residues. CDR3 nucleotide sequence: TGTGCCAGCAGCTTAGCCACAGCTCCCGCCCCAATATTCTTC. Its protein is CASSLATAPAPIFF.

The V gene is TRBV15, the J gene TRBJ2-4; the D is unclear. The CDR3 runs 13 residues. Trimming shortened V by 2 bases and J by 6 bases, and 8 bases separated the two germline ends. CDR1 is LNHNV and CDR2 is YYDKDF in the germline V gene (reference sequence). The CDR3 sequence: CATSRTDRNIQYF. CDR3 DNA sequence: TGTGCCACCAGCAGAACTGATAGAAACATTCAGTACTTC.

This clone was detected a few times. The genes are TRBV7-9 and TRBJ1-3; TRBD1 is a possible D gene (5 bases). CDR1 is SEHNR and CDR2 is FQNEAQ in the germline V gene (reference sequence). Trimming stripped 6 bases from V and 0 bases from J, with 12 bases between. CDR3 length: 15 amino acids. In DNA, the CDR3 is TGTGCCAGCAGTTTCCTAGGGGTCTCTGGAAACACCATATATTTT. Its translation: CASSFLGVSGNTIYF.

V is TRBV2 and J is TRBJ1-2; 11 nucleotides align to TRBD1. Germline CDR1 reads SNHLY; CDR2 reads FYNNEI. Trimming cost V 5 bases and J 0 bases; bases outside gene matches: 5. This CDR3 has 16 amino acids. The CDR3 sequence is CASSFGTGGANYGYTF. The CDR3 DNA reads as TGTGCCAGCAGTTTTGGGACAGGGGGGGCTAACTATGGCTACACCTTC.

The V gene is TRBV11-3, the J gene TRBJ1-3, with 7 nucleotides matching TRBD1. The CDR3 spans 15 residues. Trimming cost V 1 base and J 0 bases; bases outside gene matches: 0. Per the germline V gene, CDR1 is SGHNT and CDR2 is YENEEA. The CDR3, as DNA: TGTGCCAGCAGCTTAGGGGACAGCTCTGGAAACACCATATATTTT. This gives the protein CASSLGDSSGNTIYF.

DNA of the CDR3: TGCGCCAGCAGCCAAGATAGGGGACAGTTGAGCTACACCTTC. Translation gives CASSQDRGQLSYTF. The genes are TRBV4-1 and TRBJ1-2, with TRBD1 matching 7 bases. Trimming took 0 bases from V and 9 from J; bases not matched to a gene: 7. This CDR3 has 14 amino acids. The germline V gene has CDR1 MGHRA and CDR2 YSYEKL.

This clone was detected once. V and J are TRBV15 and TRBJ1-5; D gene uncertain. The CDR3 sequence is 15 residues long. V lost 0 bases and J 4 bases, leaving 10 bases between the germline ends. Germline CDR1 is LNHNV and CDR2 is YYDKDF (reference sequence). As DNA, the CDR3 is TGTGCCACCAGCAGAGATCGCGGGTCTAATCAGCCCCAGCATTTT. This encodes CATSRDRGSNQPQHF.

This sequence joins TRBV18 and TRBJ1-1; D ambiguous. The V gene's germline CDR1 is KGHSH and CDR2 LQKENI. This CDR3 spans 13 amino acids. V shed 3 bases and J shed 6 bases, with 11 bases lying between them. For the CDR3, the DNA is TGTGCCAGCTCACCTTTGGCCGGGGCTGAAGCTTTCTTT. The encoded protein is CASSPLAGAEAFF.